These 23 T cell receptor beta chains were all obtained from the same sample, sequenced in a study of blood T cell repertoires in COVID-19. Profiling relied on immunoSEQ multiplex PCR, and the TCRdb table lists in-frame clones only, not all of them. The data show 55,000 to 75,000 clones, under 95% seen once. The specimen sequenced was peripheral blood. Receptor source: a human donor in a cohort sampled during active COVID-19.

This clone was recorded once. CDR3 amino acids: CASSPPQSVRGSGQPQHF. In DNA, the CDR3 is TGCGCCAGCAGCCCCCCCCAGAGTGTCAGGGGCTCCGGCCAGCCCCAGCATTTT. V and J are TRBV5-1 and TRBJ1-5, with a possible D match to TRBD1 (6 bases). Trimming took off 4 bases at V and 7 bases at J, with 27 bases between the two ends. Germline V CDR1 and CDR2: SGHRS, YFSETQ. The CDR3 is 18 residues long.

DNA for the CDR3: TGTGCCAGCAGCTTACGGGGGGGCGGAGAGACCCAGTACTTC. Residues: CASSLRGGGETQYF. The chain uses TRBV6-5 and TRBJ2-5, with 8 bases fitting TRBD2. Germline values: CDR1 MNHEY, CDR2 SVGAGI. Unmatched junction bases numbered 7, after V lost 6 bases and J lost 4 bases. This CDR3 is 14 amino acids long.

This clone was observed once. The CDR3 protein is CASSLEGGGSGLNTQYF. CDR3 nucleotides: TGTGCCAGCAGCTTAGAGGGTGGCGGGTCGGGCTTGAATACGCAGTATTTT. The V call is TRBV7-2, the J call TRBJ2-3; D is perhaps TRBD2 (5 bases). Germline V CDR1 and CDR2: SGHTA, FQGNSA. V was pared by 1 base and J by 7 bases, with 21 bases between. This CDR3 contains 17 residues.

V is TRBV15 and J is TRBJ2-7; TRBD2 aligns across 8 bases. V was clipped by 0 bases and J by 2 bases; unmatched bases: 15. The CDR3 covers 19 residues. Germline lookup yields CDR1 LNHNV and CDR2 YYDKDF (reference sequence). The DNA of the CDR3 is TGTGCCACCAGCAGAGATCATCGAGCGGGGGCCCGCGTACCCTACGAGCAGTACTTC. Its protein product is CATSRDHRAGARVPYEQYF.

The chain recombines TRBV29-1 with TRBJ1-2; TRBD1 might be the D (6 bases). The V gene lost 5 bases and the J gene lost 1 base, with 23 bases spanning the gap. The CDR3 runs to 17 residues. Germline-derived CDR1 and CDR2 are SQVTM and ANQGSEA. In DNA, the CDR3 is TGCAGCGTTCCGGTCCCCCCCCCGACAGGTTTTAACTATGGCTACACCTTC. It codes for CSVPVPPPTGFNYGYTF. Based on the CDR3 plus reference TRBV29-1 and TRBJ1-2, the full variable domain is SAVISQKPSRDICQRGTSLTIQCQVDSQVTMMFWYRQQPGQSLTLIATANQGSEATYESGFVIDKFPISRPNLTFSTLTVSNMSPEDSSIYLCSVPVPPPTGFNYGYTFGSGTRLTVV.

This clone was seen once. This chain uses TRBV5-5 with TRBJ1-2, with 8 bases matching TRBD1. This CDR3 region has 16 residues. Germline lookup yields CDR1 SGHKS and CDR2 YYEKEE (reference sequence). The V and J ends lost 0 bases and 8 bases, in that order; junction bases with no gene match: 12. CDR3 in amino acids: CASSLESGGAGSGYTF. DNA of the CDR3: TGTGCCAGCAGCTTGGAGTCAGGGGGCGCGGGAAGCGGCTACACCTTC.

This clone was counted a single time. The gene calls are TRBV29-1 and TRBJ2-7; weak D call: TRBD2 (6 bases). V lost 3 bases, J lost 4 bases, and 7 bases lay in between. Germline V gives CDR1 SQVTM, CDR2 ANQGSEA. The CDR3 runs 11 residues. The CDR3 spells CSVESGYEQYF. The CDR3 DNA sequence: TGCAGCGTTGAGAGCGGGTACGAGCAGTACTTC.

This chain uses TRBV27 with TRBJ1-5; TRBD1 might be the D (6 bases). CDR3 size: 15 residues. V lost 6 bases and J 1 base, leaving 13 bases between the germline ends. Germline V gene data show CDR1 as MNHEY and CDR2 as SMNVEV (reference sequence). In nucleotides, the CDR3 is TGTGCCAGCAGGCTGGGGGGGCACAGCAATCAGCCCCAGCATTTT. Protein sequence: CASRLGGHSNQPQHF.

The genes are TRBV2 and TRBJ1-2, with 10 bases aligning to TRBD1. This CDR3 has 16 amino acids. The junction had 3 bases not matched to a gene; V was cut back by 0 bases and J by 2 bases. CDR1 and CDR2 from the germline V gene are SNHLY and FYNNEI. CDR3 region: CASSEAGGQGNYGYTF. In DNA, the CDR3 is TGTGCCAGCAGTGAAGCGGGGGGACAGGGGAACTATGGCTACACCTTC.

This chain joins TRBV6-5 and TRBJ1-1; TRBD1 matches 7 bases. Germline lookup yields CDR1 MNHEY and CDR2 SVGAGI. The CDR3 extends over 14 amino acids. The ends lost 3 bases at V and 5 bases at J; junction bases unmatched: 6. CDR3 amino acids: CASSYFPGQTEAFF. CDR3 DNA: TGTGCCAGCAGTTATTTCCCGGGACAGACTGAAGCTTTCTTT.

Here the CDR3 reads CASSSTVNTEAFF. The CDR3 nucleotides are TGTGCCAGTAGTTCCACTGTGAACACTGAAGCTTTCTTT. The chain is built from TRBV19 and TRBJ1-1; D is undetermined. This CDR3 has 13 amino acids. The V gene lost 5 bases and the J gene lost 0 bases, with 7 bases spanning the gap. Germline lookup yields CDR1 LNHDA and CDR2 SQIVND (reference sequence).

The rearrangement links TRBV9 to TRBJ1-5; a weak D match, TRBD1 (5 bases). Trimming stripped 4 bases from V and 5 bases from J, with 10 bases between. The CDR3 extends over 13 amino acids. The germline V gene encodes CDR1 SGDLS and CDR2 YYNGEE. The CDR3 nucleotides are TGTGCCAGCAGCTCGGACATTGATCAGCCCCAGCATTTT. This encodes CASSSDIDQPQHF.

Only a few counts were recorded for this clone. The rearrangement links TRBV3-1 (or the pseudogene TRBV3-2) to TRBJ2-6; TRBD1 matches at 8 bases. Trimming took 3 bases from V and 2 from J; bases not matched to a gene: 9. Per germline, CDR1 LGHDT and CDR2 YNNKEL (reference sequence). This CDR3 has 18 residues. The CDR3 nucleotides are TGTGCCAGCAGCCAGCCCCGGACAGGGAACCCTGGGGCCAACGTCCTGACTTTC. The encoded protein is CASSQPRTGNPGANVLTF.

V is TRBV7-3 and J is TRBJ2-3, with 10 bases aligning to TRBD2. Germline CDR1 is SGHTA and CDR2 is FQGTGA. V lost 1 base to trimming and J lost 7 bases; unmatched junction nucleotides: 8. This CDR3 is 16 amino acids long. Here the CDR3 DNA reads TGTGCCAGCAGCTTAAGGAGCGGGGGGGCGTTAAATACGCAGTATTTT. Translation gives CASSLRSGGALNTQYF.

The V call is TRBV11-2, the J call TRBJ2-7; the D gene is possibly TRBD2 (7 bases). V was clipped by 2 bases and J by 3 bases, with 17 bases between them. Germline CDR1 is SGHAT and CDR2 is FQNNGV. The CDR3 has 16 amino acids. CDR3 in DNA: TGTGCCAGCAGCTTATATTACGCGGGGGCCTTCTACGAGCAGTACTTC. It yields the protein CASSLYYAGAFYEQYF.

J is TRBJ1-2 and V is TRBV7-2; 8 bases align to TRBD1. This CDR3 comprises 17 residues. V lost 5 bases and J lost 4; bases outside the gene matches: 15. CDR1 and CDR2 from the germline V gene are SGHTA and FQGNSA. This chain's CDR3 is CASSRKMGTGLGYGYTF. CDR3 coding DNA: TGTGCCAGCAGCCGGAAGATGGGGACAGGTCTTGGCTATGGCTACACCTTC.

The chain links TRBV9 to TRBJ2-7; 8 nucleotides align to TRBD2. Germline-derived CDR1 and CDR2 are SGDLS and YYNGEE. The CDR3 runs to 15 residues. V lost 0 bases to trimming and J lost 5 bases; unmatched junction nucleotides: 7. CDR3 residues: CASSVGGTSHHEQYF. As DNA, the CDR3 is TGTGCCAGCAGCGTAGGAGGGACTAGTCACCACGAGCAGTACTTC.

The chain uses TRBV27 and TRBJ1-1, with D possibly being TRBD1 (6 bases). Deletions cut 2 bases from V and 1 base from J, with 8 bases between. The germline V gene encodes CDR1 MNHEY and CDR2 SMNVEV (reference sequence). This CDR3 is built from 14 residues. The CDR3 sequence: CASSLGRGNTEAFF. CDR3 in DNA: TGTGCCAGCAGTTTAGGCAGGGGGAACACTGAAGCTTTCTTT.

The chain is built from TRBV27 and TRBJ1-5; D may be TRBD1 (5 bases). Germline loops: CDR1 MNHEY, CDR2 SMNVEV (reference sequence). The CDR3 totals 14 residues. Trimming took 1 base from V and 5 from J, leaving 9 bases between them. The CDR3 DNA sequence: TGTGCCAGCAGTTTATTAGCGGGGGATCAGCCCCAGCATTTT. As protein: CASSLLAGDQPQHF.

This clone was recorded once. The rearrangement links TRBV5-4 to TRBJ1-2, with no clear D. The germline gives CDR1 SGHNT, CDR2 YYREEE (reference sequence). Between the trimmed V and J ends, which lost 1 base and 10 bases, there was a span of 11 bases. The CDR3 runs 12 residues. CDR3 DNA sequence: TGTGCCAGCAGCTTGACTGCCGAGGACTACACCTTC. Translated, it gives CASSLTAEDYTF.

The chain uses TRBV19 and TRBJ1-1; weak D call: TRBD1 (5 bases). V shed 3 bases and J shed 5 bases, with 10 bases lying between them. The germline gives CDR1 LNHDA, CDR2 SQIVND (reference sequence). The length of the CDR3 is 13 residues. The CDR3 nucleotides are TGTGCCAGTAGTATCGGGACTATTACTGAAGCTTTCTTT. Residues: CASSIGTITEAFF.

This clone has only one observation. J is TRBJ1-2 and V is TRBV19, with 8 bases fitting TRBD1. Germline lookup yields CDR1 LNHDA and CDR2 SQIVND (reference sequence). The V and J ends lost 3 bases and 8 bases, in that order; junction bases with no gene match: 11. This CDR3 comprises 15 residues. The CDR3 loop is CASSITAQGAGGYTF. The CDR3 nucleotides read TGTGCCAGTAGTATCACGGCGCAGGGGGCGGGAGGCTACACCTTC.

DNA of the CDR3: TGTGCCACCAGTGATCTAGGACAGGACCAAGAGACCCAGTACTTC. Translating gives CATSDLGQDQETQYF. The gene calls are TRBV24-1 and TRBJ2-5, with 7 positions matching TRBD1. CDR1 KGHDR and CDR2 SFDVKD come from the germline V gene. The CDR3 sequence is 15 residues long. Germline trimming cut 3 bases from V and 0 bases from J; bases unmatched to any gene: 3.